The T cell receptor beta chain under discussion was sequenced for a study of identical twins. Findings and limits, study-wide: Beta out-of-frame twin sharing showed a weaker excess. Interpretation of the results relied on cross-sectional statistical analysis and not on following the same donors.

This clonotype appeared a few times. The antigen is undetermined. TCRdb processed the 5' RACE reads anew with MiXCR; each CDR3 protein has one entry. The data show some 1,600,000 distinct CDR3 sequences, 25% to 35% seen once. The V and J ends lost 5 bases and 0 bases, in that order; junction bases with no gene match: 6. Germline V CDR1 and CDR2: SGHTA, FQGNSA. The CDR3 spans 16 residues. The sample comprised cord blood. The J gene is TRBJ1-5, the V gene TRBV7-2, with TRBD1 matching over 8 bases. The origin of this receptor is a newborn girl in good health. DNA of the CDR3: TGTGCCAGCAGCGGACAGGGACCTTATAGCAATCAGCCCCAGCATTTT. Its translation: CASSGQGPYSNQPQHF.